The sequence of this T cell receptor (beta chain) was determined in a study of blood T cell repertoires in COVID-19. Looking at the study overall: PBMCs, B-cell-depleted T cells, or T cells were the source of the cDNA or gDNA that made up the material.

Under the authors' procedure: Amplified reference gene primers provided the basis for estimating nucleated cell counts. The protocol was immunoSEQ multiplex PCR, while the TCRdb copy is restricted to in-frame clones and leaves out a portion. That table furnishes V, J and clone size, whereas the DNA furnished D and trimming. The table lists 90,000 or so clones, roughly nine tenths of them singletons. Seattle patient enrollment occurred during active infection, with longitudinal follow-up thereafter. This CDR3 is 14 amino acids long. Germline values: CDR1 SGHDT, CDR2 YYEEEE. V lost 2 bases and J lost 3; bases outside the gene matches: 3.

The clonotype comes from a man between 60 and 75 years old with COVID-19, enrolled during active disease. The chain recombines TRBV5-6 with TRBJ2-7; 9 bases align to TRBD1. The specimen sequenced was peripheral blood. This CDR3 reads CASSFGTGNYEQYF. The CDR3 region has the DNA TGTGCCAGCAGCTTCGGGACAGGGAACTACGAGCAGTACTTC.